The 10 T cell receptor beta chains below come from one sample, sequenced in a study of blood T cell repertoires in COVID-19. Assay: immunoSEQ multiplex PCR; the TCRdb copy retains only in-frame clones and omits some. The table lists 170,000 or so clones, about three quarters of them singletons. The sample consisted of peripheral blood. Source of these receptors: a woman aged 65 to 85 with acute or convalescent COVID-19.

The CDR3 sequence: CASSRPGQGVAEAFF. The CDR3 DNA reads TGTGCCAGCAGCCGCCCGGGACAGGGGGTTGCTGAAGCTTTCTTT. The chain has TRBV5-4 and TRBJ1-1; 11 bases are a match to TRBD1. The CDR3 is made up of 15 amino acids. CDR1 is SGHNT, CDR2 YYREEE, per germline (reference sequence). V shed 4 bases, J shed 6 bases, and the junction held 8 bases outside the gene matches.

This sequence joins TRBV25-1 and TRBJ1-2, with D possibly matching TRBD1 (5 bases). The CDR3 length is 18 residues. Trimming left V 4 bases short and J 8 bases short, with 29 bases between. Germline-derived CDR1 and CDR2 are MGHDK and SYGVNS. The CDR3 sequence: CASSGGGAPPGRAGGYTF. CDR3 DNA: TGTGCCAGCAGTGGCGGTGGGGCACCCCCCGGGCGAGCGGGGGGCTACACCTTC.

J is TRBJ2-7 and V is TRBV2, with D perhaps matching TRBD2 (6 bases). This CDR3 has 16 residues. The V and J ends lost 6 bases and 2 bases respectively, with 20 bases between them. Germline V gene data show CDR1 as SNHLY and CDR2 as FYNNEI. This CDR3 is CASSRGIAAGTYEQYF. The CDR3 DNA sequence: TGTGCCAGCAGCCGAGGCATAGCGGCCGGAACCTACGAGCAGTACTTC.

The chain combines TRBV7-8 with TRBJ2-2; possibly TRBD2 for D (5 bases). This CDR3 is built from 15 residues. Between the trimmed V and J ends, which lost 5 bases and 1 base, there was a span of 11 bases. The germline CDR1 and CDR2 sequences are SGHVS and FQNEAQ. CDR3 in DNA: TGTGCCAGCAGCCGACTGCGGGTGAACACCGGGGAGCTGTTTTTT. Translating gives CASSRLRVNTGELFF.

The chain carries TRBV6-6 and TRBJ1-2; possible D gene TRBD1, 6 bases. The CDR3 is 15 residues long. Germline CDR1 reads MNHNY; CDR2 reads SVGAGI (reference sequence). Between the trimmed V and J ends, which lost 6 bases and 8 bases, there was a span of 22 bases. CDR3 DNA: TGTGCCAGCAGCCCAAACGACAGGACCGACGGGGGCTACACCTTC. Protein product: CASSPNDRTDGGYTF.

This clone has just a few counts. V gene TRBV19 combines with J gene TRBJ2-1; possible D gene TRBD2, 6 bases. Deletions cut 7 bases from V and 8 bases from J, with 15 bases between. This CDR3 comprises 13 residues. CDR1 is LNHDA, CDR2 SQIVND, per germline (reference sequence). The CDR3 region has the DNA TGTGCCAGTAATAAAGGAGGGCCTTATGAGCAGTTCTTC. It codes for CASNKGGPYEQFF. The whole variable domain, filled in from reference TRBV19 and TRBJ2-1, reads DGGITQSPKYLFRKEGQNVTLSCEQNLNHDAMYWYRQDPGQGLRLIYYSQIVNDFQKGDIAEGYSVSREKKESFPLTVTSAQKNPTAFYLCASNKGGPYEQFFGPGTRLTVL.

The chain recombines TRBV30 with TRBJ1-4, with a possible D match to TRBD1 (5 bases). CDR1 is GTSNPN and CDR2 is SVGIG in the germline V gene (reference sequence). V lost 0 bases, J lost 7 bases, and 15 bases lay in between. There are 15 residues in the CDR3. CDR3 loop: CAWSVSSGIREKLFF. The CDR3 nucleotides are TGTGCCTGGAGTGTGAGTTCAGGGATTCGTGAAAAACTGTTTTTT. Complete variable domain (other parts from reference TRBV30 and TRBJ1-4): SQTIHQWPATLVQPVGSPLSLECTVEGTSNPNLYWYRQAAGRGLQLLFYSVGIGQISSEVPQNLSASRPQDRQFILSSKKLLLSDSGFYLCAWSVSSGIREKLFFGSGTQLSVL.

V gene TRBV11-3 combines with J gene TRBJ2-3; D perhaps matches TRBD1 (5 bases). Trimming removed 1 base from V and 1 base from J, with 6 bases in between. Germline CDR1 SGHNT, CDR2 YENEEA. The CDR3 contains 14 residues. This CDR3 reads CASSLVGGTDTQYF. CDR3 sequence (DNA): TGTGCCAGCAGCTTAGTAGGGGGCACAGATACGCAGTATTTT.

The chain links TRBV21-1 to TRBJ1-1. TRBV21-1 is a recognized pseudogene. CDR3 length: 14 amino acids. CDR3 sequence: CAGTQGRGYTEAFF. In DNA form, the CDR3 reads TGTGCCGGCACGCAAGGGCGGGGATACACTGAAGCTTTCTTT.

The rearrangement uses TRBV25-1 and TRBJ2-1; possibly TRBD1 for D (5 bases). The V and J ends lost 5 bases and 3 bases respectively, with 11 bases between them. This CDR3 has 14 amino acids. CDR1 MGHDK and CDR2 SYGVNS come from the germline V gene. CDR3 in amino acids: CASSLPGNYNEQFF. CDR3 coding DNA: TGTGCCAGCAGTCTTCCAGGGAACTACAATGAGCAGTTCTTC.